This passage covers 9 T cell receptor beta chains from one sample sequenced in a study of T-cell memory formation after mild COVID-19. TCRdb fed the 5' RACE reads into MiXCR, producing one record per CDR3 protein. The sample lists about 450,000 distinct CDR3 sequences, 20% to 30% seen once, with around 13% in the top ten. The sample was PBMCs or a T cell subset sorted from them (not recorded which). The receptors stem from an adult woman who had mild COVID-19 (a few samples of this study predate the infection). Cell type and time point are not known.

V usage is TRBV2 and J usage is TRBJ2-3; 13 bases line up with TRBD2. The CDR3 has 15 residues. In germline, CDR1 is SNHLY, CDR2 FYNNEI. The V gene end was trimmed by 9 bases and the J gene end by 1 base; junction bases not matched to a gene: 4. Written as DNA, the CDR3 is TGTGCCAGTCGACTAGCGGGAGGCCGCACAGATACGCAGTATTTT. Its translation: CASRLAGGRTDTQYF.

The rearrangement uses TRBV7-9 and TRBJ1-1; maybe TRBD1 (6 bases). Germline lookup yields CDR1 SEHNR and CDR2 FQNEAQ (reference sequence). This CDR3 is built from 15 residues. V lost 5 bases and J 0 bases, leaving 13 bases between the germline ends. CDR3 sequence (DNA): TGTGCCAGCAGCACCCGGACAGTATTGAACACTGAAGCTTTCTTT. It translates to CASSTRTVLNTEAFF. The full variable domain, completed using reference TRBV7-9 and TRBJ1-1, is DTGVSQNPRHKITKRGQNVTFRCDPISEHNRLYWYRQTLGQGPEFLTYFQNEAQLEKSRLLSDRFSAERPKGSFSTLEIQRTEQGDSAMYLCASSTRTVLNTEAFFGQGTRLTVV.

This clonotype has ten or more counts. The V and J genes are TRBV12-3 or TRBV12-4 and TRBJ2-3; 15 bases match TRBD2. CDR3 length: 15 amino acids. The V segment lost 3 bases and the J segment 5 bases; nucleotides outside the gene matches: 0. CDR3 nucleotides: TGTGCCAGCAGTTTGGGACTAGCGGGAGGAGATACGCAGTATTTT. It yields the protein CASSLGLAGGDTQYF.

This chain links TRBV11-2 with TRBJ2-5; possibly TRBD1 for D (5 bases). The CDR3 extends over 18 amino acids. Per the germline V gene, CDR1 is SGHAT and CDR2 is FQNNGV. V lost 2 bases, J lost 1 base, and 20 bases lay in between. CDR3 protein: CASSLLATATPFQETQYF. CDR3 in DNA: TGTGCCAGCAGCTTATTGGCGACAGCCACTCCGTTCCAAGAGACCCAGTACTTC.

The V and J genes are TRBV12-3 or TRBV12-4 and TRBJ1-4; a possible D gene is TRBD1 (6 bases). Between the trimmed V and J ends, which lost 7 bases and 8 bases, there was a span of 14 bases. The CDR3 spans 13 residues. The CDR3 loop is CASKKQGGEKLFF. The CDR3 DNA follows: TGTGCCAGCAAAAAACAGGGTGGAGAAAAACTGTTTTTT.

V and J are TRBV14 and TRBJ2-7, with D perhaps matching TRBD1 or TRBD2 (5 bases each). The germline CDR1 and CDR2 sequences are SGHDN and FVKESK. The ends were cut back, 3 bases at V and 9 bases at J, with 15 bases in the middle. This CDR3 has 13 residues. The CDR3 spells CASSQSRGTGQYF. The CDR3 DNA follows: TGTGCCAGCAGCCAGTCGAGGGGCACCGGGCAGTACTTC.

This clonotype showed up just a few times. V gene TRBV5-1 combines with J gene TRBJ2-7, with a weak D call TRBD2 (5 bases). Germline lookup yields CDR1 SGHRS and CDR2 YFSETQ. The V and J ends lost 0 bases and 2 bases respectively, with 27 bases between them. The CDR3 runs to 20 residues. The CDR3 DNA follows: TGCGCCAGCAGCTTGGATGCGCCCTCCCCCAGCGGTGGTGGGGCCTACGAGCAGTACTTC. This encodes CASSLDAPSPSGGGAYEQYF.

Here the CDR3 reads CASRSLGLAGNNEQFF. In DNA, the CDR3 is TGTGCCAGCAGGTCACTTGGACTAGCGGGAAACAATGAGCAGTTCTTC. The chain combines TRBV12-3 or TRBV12-4 with TRBJ2-1, with TRBD2 identical over 12 bases. The V and J ends lost 6 bases and 5 bases, in that order; junction bases with no gene match: 8. The CDR3 loop spans 16 amino acids.

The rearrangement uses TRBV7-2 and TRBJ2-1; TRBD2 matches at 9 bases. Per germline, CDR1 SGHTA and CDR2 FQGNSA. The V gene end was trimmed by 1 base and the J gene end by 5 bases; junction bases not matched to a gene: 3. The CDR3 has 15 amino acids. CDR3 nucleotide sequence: TGTGCCAGCAGCTTAGTAGCGGGAGACCACAATGAGCAGTTCTTC. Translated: CASSLVAGDHNEQFF. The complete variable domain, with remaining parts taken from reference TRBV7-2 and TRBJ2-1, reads GAGVSQSPSNKVTEKGKDVELRCDPISGHTALYWYRQSLGQGLEFLIYFQGNSAPDKSGLPSDRFSAERTGGSVSTLTIQRTQQEDSAVYLCASSLVAGDHNEQFFGPGTRLTVL.